This TCR beta chain was profiled in a study of shared clonotypes between healthy human individuals (dated by TCRdb to the early 2020s). General notes on the study: The cohort included three men and a couple of women between 18 and 49 years of age. Blood TCR repertoires of five healthy adults were deeply sequenced to estimate repertoire size and the extent of clonotype sharing between individuals. For each donor, CD4 naive and CD4 memory were each given three plates, CD8 naive was given two plates, and CD8 memory was given one plate. Different laboratories and diverse techniques were used to prepare libraries and sequence TCR repertoires, to increase sequencing depth and limit assay-specific biases. Per donor, leukapheresis produced somewhere between about 0.94 and 9.5 billion PBMCs.

As to this clone: The specificity of this receptor is unknown. Base-call qualities are not available, and no considerably larger clone is one nucleotide away.

The donors were healthy, HIV-negative adults with no recently reported acute infections or vaccinations. All donors were Caucasian adults living in Nashville, Tennessee, USA. CD4+ T cells were enriched by magnetic negative selection, after which naive cells were positively selected on CD45RA and the negative fraction was taken as the memory subset. Blood was obtained by leukapheresis, after which PBMCs were separated by Ficoll-Histopaque density gradient centrifugation and cryopreserved in liquid nitrogen vapor phase. Purity and quantity of every magnetically sorted T cell population were checked by analytical flow cytometry. Each sorted fraction had its genomic DNA isolated and then quantified by UV absorbance on a Nanodrop 2000c. V is cut by 0 bases and J by 1 base, and the space between the germline ends is 14 bases. Inclusive of the bounding cysteine and phenylalanine, the CDR3 is 16 residues long. The retained sequence is limited to the CDR3, 48 bases, with the frame set at the first base. The germline V gene supplies CDR1 SGHRS and CDR2 YFSETQ.

TCR CDR3 regions were amplified from genomic DNA by multiplex PCR using the deep immunoSEQ assay. Genomic DNA extracted from each cell subset was distributed evenly over all wells of several immunoSEQ 96-well plates, and each plate served as one replicate. Each replicate PCR for sorted subsets received 150 to 250 ng genomic DNA, equal to about 30,000 T cell genomes. Purified libraries were quantified with a Qubit 3.0 fluorometer, sized on a Bioanalyzer 2100, and re-quantified with the KAPA Library Quantification kit. A separate single-read 150-cycle Illumina NextSeq 550 flow cell was used to sequence each immunoSEQ 96-well plate. In the authors' own workflow: Because the immunoSEQ output held only junctional sequences and lacked quality scores, the filtering could not match the filtering applied to full-length reads. Sequences were annotated with PyIR, a Python wrapper for IgBLAST v1.9, using IMGT germline references to assign V/J genes and CDR3. Reads were removed for weak V/J assignments (E-value above 1e-6), missing CDR3, stop codons, out-of-frame junctions, or ambiguous translated residues. V3J clonotypes were defined as sequences sharing an identical inferred V gene, J gene, and CDR3 amino acid sequence. Percentage overlap between repertoires was calculated by dividing the number of shared unique clonotypes by the size of the smaller repertoire. RTK rarefaction, the Chao1 estimator, and Recon v2.1 estimates of unobserved clonotypes were used to assess repertoire richness. OLGA was used to compute generation probabilities for all TCRbeta clonotypes that the gDNA method yielded from a handful of donors. TCRdb's version of the immuneACCESS table is confined to in-frame rearrangements and falls short of the full clone set. An unresolved V gene accounts for under half of the shortfall where checked; the remainder is of unknown origin. V and J calls plus clone size are reproduced from that table; the DNA served to infer D and trimming. This sample holds approximately 2.5 million clones; 90% to 95% were observed only once. The top ten constitute approximately 0.37% of the sample.

Findings and caveats that apply to the study as a whole: Incomplete sequencing was indicated by rarefaction of sorted-subset datasets, despite the large sequencing depth. Naive subsets generally had larger estimated clonotype richness than memory subsets did. Because the study included a small number of donors, the genetic and exposure-history diversity represented was limited. Sampling was restricted to blood, and TCR repertoires in tissue are likely to differ from TCR repertoires in blood. Across four donors, approximately 4.9% of naive CD4, approximately 4% of naive CD8, approximately 2.5% of memory CD4, and 0.3% to 0.45% of memory CD8 clonotypes were shared. Based on pairwise subsampling, the degree of clonotype sharing among donors was expected to be affected by sequencing depth. Higher generation probabilities were observed for clonotypes shared by all four sorted-subset donors than for non-shared clonotypes.

This clonotype was sampled from a man between 18 and 29 years old in good health. Some clones in this sample may be carry-over from other donors' samples. The sequenced material came from naive CD4+ T cells from PBMCs. Sample cell subset or site, as interpreted from the label and publication: CD45RA+ positively selected. In this chain, TRBV5-1 is recombined with TRBJ2-7, and the D gene may be TRBD2, 5 bases matching. The CDR3 has the sequence CASSLVGGPPSYEQYF. The nucleotide sequence is TGCGCCAGCAGCTTGGTGGGCGGGCCCCCTTCCTACGAGCAGTACTTC.